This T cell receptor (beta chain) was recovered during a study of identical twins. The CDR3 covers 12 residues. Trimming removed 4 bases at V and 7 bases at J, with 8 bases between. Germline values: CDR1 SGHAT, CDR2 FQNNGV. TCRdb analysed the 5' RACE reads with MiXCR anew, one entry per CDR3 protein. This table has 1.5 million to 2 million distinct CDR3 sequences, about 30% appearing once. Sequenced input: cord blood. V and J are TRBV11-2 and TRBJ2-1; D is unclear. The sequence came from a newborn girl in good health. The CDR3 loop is CASSWATNEQFF. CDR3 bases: TGTGCCAGCAGCTGGGCTACGAATGAGCAGTTCTTC. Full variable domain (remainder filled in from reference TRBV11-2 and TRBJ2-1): EAGVAQSPRYKIIEKRQSVAFWCNPISGHATLYWYQQILGQGPKLLIQFQNNGVVDDSQLPKDRFSAERLKGVDSTLKIQPAKLEDSAVYLCASSWATNEQFFGPGTRLTVL.